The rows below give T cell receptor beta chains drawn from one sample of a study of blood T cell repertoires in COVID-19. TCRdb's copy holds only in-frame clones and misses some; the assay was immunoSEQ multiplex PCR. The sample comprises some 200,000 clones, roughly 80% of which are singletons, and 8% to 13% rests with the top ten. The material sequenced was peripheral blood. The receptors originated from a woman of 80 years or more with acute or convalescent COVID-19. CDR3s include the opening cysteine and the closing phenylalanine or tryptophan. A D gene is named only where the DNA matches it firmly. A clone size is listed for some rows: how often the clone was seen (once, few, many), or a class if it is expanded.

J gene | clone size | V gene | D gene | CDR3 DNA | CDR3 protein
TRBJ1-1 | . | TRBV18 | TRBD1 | TGTGCCAGCTCACCACCAGGGGGCCAGAACACTGAAGCTTTCTTT | CASSPPGGQNTEAFF
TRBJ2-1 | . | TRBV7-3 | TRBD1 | TGTGCCAGCAGCTCCCCCGGGACAGCCTACAATGAGCAGTTCTTC | CASSSPGTAYNEQFF
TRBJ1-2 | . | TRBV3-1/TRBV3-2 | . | TGTGCCAGCAGCCAAGGGGGCGTCGATGGCTACACCTTC | CASSQGGVDGYTF
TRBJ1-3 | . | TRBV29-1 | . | TGCAGCGTTGAAGATTCGAGGATGGCTGGAAACACCATATATTTT | CSVEDSRMAGNTIYF
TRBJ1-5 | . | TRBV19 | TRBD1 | TGTGCCAGTAGTATGGACAGGGAGATAGTTCAGCCCCAGCATTTT | CASSMDREIVQPQHF
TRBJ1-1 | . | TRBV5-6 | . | TGTGCCAGCAGCTACTCGGTCGACAGCCCCTATTTTGAAGCTTTCTTT | CASSYSVDSPYFEAFF
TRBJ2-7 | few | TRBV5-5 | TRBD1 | TGTGCCAGCAGCCGAGAGCCCGGGACAGGGTCCTACGAGCAGTACTTC | CASSREPGTGSYEQYF
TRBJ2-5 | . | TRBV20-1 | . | TGCAGTGCTAGCTCGCAAGAGACCCAGTACTTC | CSASSQETQYF
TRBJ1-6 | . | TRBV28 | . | TGTGCCAGCAGTTTTGCGGTAACCGGGTCACCCCTCCACTTT | CASSFAVTGSPLHF
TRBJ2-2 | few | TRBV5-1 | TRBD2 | TGCGCCAGCAGTCAAGTAGCGGGAGTTGAGGCCGGGGAGCTGTTTTTT | CASSQVAGVEAGELFF
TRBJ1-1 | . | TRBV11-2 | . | TGTGCCAGCAGCCTGGGGGGGAACACTGAAGCTTTCTTT | CASSLGGNTEAFF
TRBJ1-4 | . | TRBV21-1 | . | TGTGCCAGCAGCCCCAGGTCGGGACAGGGGCGGGTTGAAAAACTGTTTTTT | CASSPRSGQGRVEKLFF